The present entry profiles one T cell receptor beta chain with its context. The antigen remains undetermined. From the 5' RACE reads, TCRdb called clonotypes with MiXCR, one entry per CDR3 protein. The top ten clones hold about 1% of a sample with fewer than 500,000 distinct CDR3 sequences, roughly a quarter of them seen once. This sample stems from a study of CD8 T cells in ankylosing spondylitis. Findings and caveats of the study: A number of the motif variants had already been described in reactive arthritis synovial fluid and blood. For ankylosing spondylitis blood, a TCR beta motif of eight or nine highly homologous variants appeared characteristic. The study looked at matched synovial fluid samples from ankylosing spondylitis patients. Disease-linked clones were reported to be significantly enriched there.

CDR1 is SGDLS, CDR2 YYNGEE, per germline. The CDR3 has 16 residues. The V end was cut by 1 base, the J end by 4 bases, with 15 bases between. The material sequenced was blood, either unsorted or a sorted T cell fraction (not recorded which). The V gene is TRBV9, the J gene TRBJ2-1; perhaps D is TRBD1 or TRBD2 (5 bases each). The sequence was collected from a male donor with ankylosing spondylitis. This CDR3 is CASSVWDHTSYNEQFF. The CDR3 coding sequence is TGTGCCAGCAGCGTATGGGACCATACCTCATACAATGAGCAGTTCTTC.